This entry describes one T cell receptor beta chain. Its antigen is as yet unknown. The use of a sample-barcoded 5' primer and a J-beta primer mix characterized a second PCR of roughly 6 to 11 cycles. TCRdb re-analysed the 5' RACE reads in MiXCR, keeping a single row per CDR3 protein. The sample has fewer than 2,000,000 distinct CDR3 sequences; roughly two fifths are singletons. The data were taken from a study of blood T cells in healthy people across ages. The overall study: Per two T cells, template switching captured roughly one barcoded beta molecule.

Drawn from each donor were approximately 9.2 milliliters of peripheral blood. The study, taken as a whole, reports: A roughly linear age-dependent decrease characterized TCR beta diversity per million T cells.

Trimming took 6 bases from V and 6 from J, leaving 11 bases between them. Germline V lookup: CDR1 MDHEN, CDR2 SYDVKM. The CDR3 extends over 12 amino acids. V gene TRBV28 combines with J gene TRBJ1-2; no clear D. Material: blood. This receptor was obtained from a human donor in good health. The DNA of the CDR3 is TGTGCCAGCAGCCCCCTCGGTCATGGCTACACCTTC. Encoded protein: CASSPLGHGYTF.